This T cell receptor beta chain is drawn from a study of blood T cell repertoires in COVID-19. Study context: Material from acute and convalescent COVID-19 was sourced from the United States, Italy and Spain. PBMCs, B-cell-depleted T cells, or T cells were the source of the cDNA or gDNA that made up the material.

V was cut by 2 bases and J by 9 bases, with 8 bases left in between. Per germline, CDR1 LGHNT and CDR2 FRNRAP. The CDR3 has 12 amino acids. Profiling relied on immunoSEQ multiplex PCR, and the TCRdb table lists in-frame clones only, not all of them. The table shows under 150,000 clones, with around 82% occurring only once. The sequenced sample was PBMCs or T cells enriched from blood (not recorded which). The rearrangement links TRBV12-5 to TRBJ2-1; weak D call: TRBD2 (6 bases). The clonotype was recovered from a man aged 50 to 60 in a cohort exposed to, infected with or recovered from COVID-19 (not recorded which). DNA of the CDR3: TGTGCTAGTGGTTTGACTAGCAGTGAGCAGTTCTTC. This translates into CASGLTSSEQFF.